A single sample gave rise to the 30 T cell receptor beta chains below, sequenced in a study of OX40 agonist ivuxolimab in advanced cancers. The assay was immunoSEQ multiplex PCR, and TCRdb's table has in-frame clones only and misses some. The table lists approximately 71,000 clones, 84% of them singletons, with less than 0.9% in the top ten. Sequenced here: CD4+ or CD8+ T cells sorted from blood, sampled in a trial of the OX40 agonist ivuxolimab. These receptors all stem from an adult with an advanced solid tumor such as melanoma, head and neck, liver or kidney cancer.

J is TRBJ2-7 and V is TRBV11-1, with 7 bases that match TRBD1. The trim removed 5 bases at V and 12 bases at J, leaving 7 bases unmatched. From germline, CDR1 is SGHAT and CDR2 FQDESV (reference sequence). The CDR3 length is 11 residues. The CDR3 DNA reads as TGTGCCAGCAGCCACGGGACAGTGGCGTACTTC. Translated: CASSHGTVAYF.

This sequence joins TRBV5-4 and TRBJ2-5, with 11 positions matching TRBD2. CDR3 length equals 16 residues. In germline, CDR1 is SGHNT, CDR2 YYREEE (reference sequence). Trimming cost V 0 bases and J 5 bases; bases outside gene matches: 6. The CDR3 DNA reads as TGTGCCAGCAGCTTGGCGGCTAGCGGGGGGATGGAGACCCAGTACTTC. Translating gives CASSLAASGGMETQYF.

The chain uses TRBV6-1 and TRBJ1-4; maybe TRBD1 (5 bases). This CDR3 is built from 16 residues. The V gene's germline CDR1 is MNHNS and CDR2 SASEGT. With 3 bases removed from V and 0 bases from J, the gap between germline ends came to 11 bases. As DNA, the CDR3 is TGTGCCAGCAGTGACTGGGGCTCCGCAACTAATGAAAAACTGTTTTTT. This codes for CASSDWGSATNEKLFF.

The gene calls are TRBV6-4 and TRBJ1-6; a weak D match, TRBD1 (5 bases). Germline V gene data show CDR1 as MRHNA and CDR2 as SNTAGT. V dropped 3 bases and J dropped 7 bases, with 10 bases sitting between them. The CDR3 runs to 14 residues. CDR3 nucleotide sequence: TGTGCCAGCAGTGAAGGCAGGGTCAATTCACCCCTCCACTTT. Protein: CASSEGRVNSPLHF.

The chain joins TRBV7-2 to TRBJ2-3; D might be TRBD1 (5 bases). Trimming took 3 bases from V and 4 from J, leaving 8 bases between them. Germline V CDR1 and CDR2: SGHTA, FQGNSA. The CDR3 spans 13 residues. The CDR3 DNA reads TGTGCCAGCAGCTTCCTCAGGGCAGATACGCAGTATTTT. This encodes CASSFLRADTQYF.

The CDR3 loop reads CASSPTSYEQYF. In nucleotides, the CDR3 is TGTGCCAGCAGCCCAACCTCCTACGAGCAGTACTTC. The rearrangement uses TRBV7-9 and TRBJ2-7; D is undetermined. The CDR3 runs 12 residues. V was trimmed by 5 bases and J by 0 bases, leaving 5 bases between them. Germline V lookup: CDR1 SEHNR, CDR2 FQNEAQ (reference sequence).

The chain recombines TRBV4-3 with TRBJ2-7; perhaps TRBD2 as D (5 bases). The germline V gene has CDR1 LGHNA and CDR2 YSLEER. The CDR3 extends over 13 amino acids. With 3 bases removed from V and 2 bases from J, the gap between germline ends came to 8 bases. The CDR3 spells CASSQDFTYEQYF. The CDR3 nucleotides read TGCGCCAGCAGCCAGGACTTCACCTACGAGCAGTACTTC.

The V and J genes are TRBV7-2 and TRBJ2-3; D not certain. This CDR3 is built from 13 residues. Looked up from germline, CDR1 is SGHTA and CDR2 is FQGNSA. The V end was cut by 5 bases, the J end by 5 bases, with 11 bases between. CDR3 loop: CASSPAIGDTQYF. For the CDR3, the DNA is TGTGCCAGCAGCCCAGCTATAGGAGATACGCAGTATTTT. The full variable domain, in which reference TRBV7-2 and TRBJ2-3 provide the parts outside the CDR3, is GAGVSQSPSNKVTEKGKDVELRCDPISGHTALYWYRQSLGQGLEFLIYFQGNSAPDKSGLPSDRFSAERTGGSVSTLTIQRTQQEDSAVYLCASSPAIGDTQYFGPGTRLTVL.

The chain joins TRBV6-1 to TRBJ1-2, with D uncertain. The CDR3 has 14 amino acids. Per germline, CDR1 MNHNS and CDR2 SASEGT. The germline V and J ends were trimmed by 0 bases and 4 bases, with 9 bases remaining between them. The CDR3: CASSEALRAYGYTF. The CDR3 DNA is TGTGCCAGCAGTGAAGCGCTTCGGGCCTATGGCTACACCTTC.

V gene TRBV5-1 combines with J gene TRBJ2-7; 8 bases agree with TRBD1. V shed 0 bases, J shed 2 bases, and the junction held 4 bases outside the gene matches. CDR1 and CDR2 from the germline V gene are SGHRS and YFSETQ. The CDR3 runs 15 residues. This CDR3 is CASSLAGTGPYEQYF. For the CDR3, the DNA is TGCGCCAGCAGCTTGGCCGGGACAGGCCCCTACGAGCAGTACTTC.

This sequence joins TRBV5-1 and TRBJ2-5; weak D call: TRBD2 (6 bases). The ends were cut back, 4 bases at V and 2 bases at J, with 18 bases in the middle. The CDR3 loop spans 16 amino acids. Germline lookup yields CDR1 SGHRS and CDR2 YFSETQ. CDR3 sequence: CASSKTLAPLQETQYF. For the CDR3, the DNA is TGCGCCAGCAGCAAAACCCTAGCGCCCCTTCAAGAGACCCAGTACTTC. Looking up the rest from reference TRBV5-1 and TRBJ2-5 gives the full variable domain: KAGVTQTPRYLIKTRGQQVTLSCSPISGHRSVSWYQQTPGQGLQFLFEYFSETQRNKGNFPGRFSGRQFSNSRSEMNVSTLELGDSALYLCASSKTLAPLQETQYFGPGTRLLVL.

J is TRBJ2-3 and V is TRBV5-1; D remains unclear. The CDR3 extends over 17 amino acids. Germline V gives CDR1 SGHRS, CDR2 YFSETQ. V dropped 7 bases and J dropped 0 bases, with 21 bases sitting between them. CDR3 region: CASSPERPEASTDTQYF. Here the CDR3 DNA reads TGCGCCAGCTCCCCGGAGAGACCAGAAGCTAGCACAGATACGCAGTATTTT.

V usage is TRBV6-5 and J usage is TRBJ2-7, with 9 bases matching TRBD2. This CDR3 has 14 residues. The V segment lost 10 bases and the J segment 5 bases; nucleotides outside the gene matches: 12. CDR1 and CDR2 (germline): MNHEY, SVGAGI. CDR3 sequence: CATRGAGGPHEQYF. The CDR3 DNA reads as TGTGCCACCCGGGGGGCGGGAGGGCCCCACGAGCAGTACTTC.

The V call is TRBV7-2, the J call TRBJ2-1, with D perhaps TRBD2 (6 bases). Germline values: CDR1 SGHTA, CDR2 FQGNSA. This CDR3 is 15 amino acids long. V lost 4 bases and J 7 bases, leaving 17 bases between the germline ends. The CDR3 reads CASSSPGGAGNEQFF. CDR3 nucleotides: TGTGCCAGCAGCTCCCCAGGAGGGGCGGGTAATGAGCAGTTCTTC.

The chain is built from TRBV18 and TRBJ2-6; TRBD1 matches 11 bases. The junction had 13 bases not matched to a gene; V was cut back by 4 bases and J by 2 bases. CDR1 is KGHSH, CDR2 LQKENI, per germline. The CDR3 runs 20 residues. CDR3 protein: CASSRTSGTGGPPGANVLTF. The CDR3 DNA reads TGTGCCAGCTCACGCACTTCCGGGACAGGGGGTCCACCTGGGGCCAACGTCCTGACTTTC.

This rearrangement joins TRBV7-2 to TRBJ1-2; D not resolved. Between the trimmed V and J ends, which lost 1 base and 5 bases, there was a span of 17 bases. CDR1 and CDR2 from the germline V gene are SGHTA and FQGNSA. The CDR3 runs to 16 residues. The CDR3 sequence is CASSLGVGTSGYGYTF. The DNA for the CDR3 is TGTGCCAGCAGCTTAGGGGTGGGTACGAGTGGGTATGGCTACACCTTC.

The chain combines TRBV29-1 with TRBJ1-2; D ambiguous. This CDR3 comprises 13 residues. V dropped 2 bases and J dropped 4 bases, with 11 bases sitting between them. Germline V gives CDR1 SQVTM, CDR2 ANQGSEA. The CDR3 DNA reads TGCAGCGTTGAACAGAGTAGATTCTATGGCTACACCTTC. Translating gives CSVEQSRFYGYTF.

The gene calls are TRBV11-1 and TRBJ2-1; tentative D call: TRBD2 (5 bases). The V and J ends lost 5 bases and 7 bases respectively, with 21 bases between them. Germline lookup yields CDR1 SGHAT and CDR2 FQDESV (reference sequence). This CDR3 spans 16 amino acids. CDR3 sequence reads: CASSPLIRGGENEQFF. The CDR3 DNA is TGTGCCAGCAGCCCCTTGATCCGGGGTGGGGAAAATGAGCAGTTCTTC.

This chain uses TRBV6-1 with TRBJ1-6; TRBD1 matches at 9 bases. CDR3 length: 15 amino acids. The junction had 7 bases not matched to a gene; V was cut back by 6 bases and J by 7 bases. Germline CDR1 is MNHNS and CDR2 is SASEGT. This CDR3 is CASSVTGTGNSPLHF. In DNA form, the CDR3 reads TGTGCCAGCAGCGTTACCGGGACAGGGAATTCACCCCTCCACTTT.

The chain recombines TRBV7-3 with TRBJ1-2; the D is unclear. V was trimmed by 1 base and J by 6 bases, leaving 18 bases between them. Looked up from germline, CDR1 is SGHTA and CDR2 is FQGTGA. The CDR3 totals 16 residues. This CDR3 reads CASSLNPPPSPDGYTF. CDR3 bases: TGTGCCAGCAGCTTAAATCCTCCGCCGAGCCCGGATGGCTACACCTTC.

In regard to this clone: Additional DNA sequences in this sample encode the identical CDR3. The chain joins TRBV7-3 to TRBJ2-5, with 7 bases identical to TRBD1. The CDR3 covers 13 residues. CDR1 SGHTA and CDR2 FQGTGA come from the germline V gene. Trimming cost V 5 bases and J 4 bases; bases outside gene matches: 4. The CDR3 sequence: CASSPGQLETQYF. CDR3 in DNA: TGTGCCAGCAGCCCGGGACAGCTAGAGACCCAGTACTTC. Looking up the rest from reference TRBV7-3 and TRBJ2-5 gives the full variable domain: GAGVSQTPSNKVTEKGKYVELRCDPISGHTALYWYRQSLGQGPEFLIYFQGTGAADDSGLPNDRFFAVRPEGSVSTLKIQRTERGDSAVYLCASSPGQLETQYFGPGTRLLVL.

The chain employs TRBV5-6 and TRBJ2-1, with a weak D call TRBD2 (5 bases). V gave up 1 base and J gave up 0 bases, with 8 bases separating them. The germline V gene has CDR1 SGHDT and CDR2 YYEEEE. This CDR3 region has 15 residues. The CDR3 here is CASSLIASSYNEQFF. In DNA, the CDR3 is TGTGCCAGCAGCTTGATAGCGAGCTCCTACAATGAGCAGTTCTTC. The full variable domain, in which reference TRBV5-6 and TRBJ2-1 provide the parts outside the CDR3, is DAGVTQSPTHLIKTRGQQVTLRCSPKSGHDTVSWYQQALGQGPQFIFQYYEEEERQRGNFPDRFSGHQFPNYSSELNVNALLLGDSALYLCASSLIASSYNEQFFGPGTRLTVL.

The chain links TRBV6-1 to TRBJ2-1, with 7 bases that match TRBD1. From germline, CDR1 is MNHNS and CDR2 SASEGT. The CDR3 consists of 14 residues. V was clipped by 5 bases and J by 4 bases; unmatched bases: 5. CDR3 loop: CASSRDSLYNEQFF. CDR3 in DNA: TGTGCCAGCAGTCGGGACAGCCTTTACAATGAGCAGTTCTTC.

CDR3 protein: CSATSAVHGELFF. DNA for the CDR3: TGCAGCGCCACCTCCGCGGTACACGGGGAGCTGTTTTTT. This chain connects TRBV29-1 to TRBJ2-2; D unresolved. V dropped 7 bases and J dropped 7 bases, with 16 bases sitting between them. Per the germline V gene, CDR1 is SQVTM and CDR2 is ANQGSEA. The length of the CDR3 is 13 residues.

This chain uses TRBV6-6 with TRBJ1-1; D possibly corresponds to TRBD1 (6 bases). This CDR3 is built from 11 residues. CDR1 is MNHNY, CDR2 SVGAGI, per germline (reference sequence). V lost 7 bases and J lost 11, with 14 bases in between. CDR3 region: CASTNRASAFF. As DNA, the CDR3 is TGTGCCAGCACTAACAGGGCTTCGGCTTTCTTT.

The chain carries TRBV6-5 and TRBJ1-5; tentative D call: TRBD1 (5 bases). Trimming removed 0 bases from V and 11 bases from J, with 11 bases in between. Germline CDR1 is MNHEY and CDR2 is SVGAGI. There are 13 residues in the CDR3. The CDR3 sequence is CASSYSKAGTQHF. The CDR3 DNA follows: TGTGCCAGCAGTTACTCGAAGGCAGGGACCCAGCATTTT.

This clone has more than one count but fewer than ten. The chain carries TRBV7-6 and TRBJ2-7, with unresolved D. Germline V gene lookup returns CDR1 SGHVS and CDR2 FNYEAQ. V lost 5 bases to trimming and J lost 2 bases, with 16 bases between them. CDR3 length: 15 amino acids. CDR3 sequence (DNA): TGTGCCAGCAGCCCATCGAGGCTGGGTACCTACGAGCAGTACTTC. It codes for CASSPSRLGTYEQYF.

The genes are TRBV5-6 and TRBJ1-6; D might be TRBD1 (5 bases). Germline V gene sequence: CDR1 SGHDT, CDR2 YYEEEE. V was cut by 0 bases and J by 10 bases, with 17 bases left in between. The CDR3 has 16 amino acids. The CDR3 DNA is TGTGCCAGCAGCTTGGGCGCCGGGACCCAGGGATCACCCCTCCACTTT. Translating it yields CASSLGAGTQGSPLHF.

The sample holds one count of this clone. V usage is TRBV7-2 and J usage is TRBJ2-1; 7 bases are shared with TRBD1. This CDR3 has 15 residues. With V trimmed by 1 base and J by 4 bases, 4 bases remained unmatched. CDR1 and CDR2 (germline): SGHTA, FQGNSA. CDR3 sequence: CASSLDSRGYNEQFF. In nucleotides, the CDR3 is TGTGCCAGCAGCTTAGATAGCAGGGGGTACAATGAGCAGTTCTTC.

The chain couples TRBV4-2 to TRBJ2-5, with D tentatively TRBD2 (6 bases). Germline CDR1 LGHNA, CDR2 YNFKEQ. The germline V and J ends were trimmed by 7 bases and 5 bases, with 23 bases remaining between them. The CDR3 runs to 16 residues. The CDR3 DNA reads as TGTGCCAGCACCTCAGGGCGGGGTACGTTGGGGGAGACCCAGTACTTC. It encodes CASTSGRGTLGETQYF.